These T cell receptor beta chains were read from a single sample in a study of cytomegalovirus exposure and HLA in healthy donors. Generated by immunoSEQ multiplex PCR, the TCRdb table keeps only in-frame clones and is missing some. The sample yields 130,000 or so clones, 60% to 80% seen once. Sequencing was done on a sample of PBMCs. These receptors all stem from a male donor in good health and CMV-seronegative. Each CDR3 is given with its conserved first and last residue. The D gene is left open where the match is weak. Rows may omit the clone size; those that give it use once, few, many or a size class.

d_call clone_size j_call v_call cdr3_aa cdr3_nt
TRBD1 - TRBJ2-2 TRBV4-2 CASSQRQGNTGELFF TGTGCCAGCAGCCAACGACAGGGTAACACCGGGGAGCTGTTTTTT
- - TRBJ1-1 TRBV25-1 CASSGRTQRSTEAFF TGTGCCAGCAGTGGGAGGACCCAACGCTCTACTGAAGCTTTCTTT
TRBD2 few TRBJ2-7 TRBV27 CASNPGTSVNEQYF TGTGCCAGCAACCCCGGGACTAGCGTGAACGAGCAGTACTTC
- - TRBJ1-6 TRBV6-1 CASSEGQIRNSPLHF TGTGCCAGCAGTGAAGGACAGATTAGGAATTCACCCCTCCACTTT
TRBD2 - TRBJ2-1 TRBV2 CASTYLAGGGNEQFF TGTGCCAGCACCTACTTAGCGGGAGGGGGTAATGAGCAGTTCTTC
TRBD1 - TRBJ2-1 TRBV4-2 CASSQGPTGGSNEQFF TGTGCCAGCAGCCAAGGACCGACAGGGGGAAGCAATGAGCAGTTCTTC
- - TRBJ1-3 TRBV5-5 CASSTDWGGNTIYF TGTGCCAGCAGCACGGATTGGGGCGGAAACACCATATATTTT
TRBD1 - TRBJ1-4 TRBV7-9 CASSGRGLKLFF TGTGCCAGCAGCGGCAGGGGGCTAAAACTGTTTTTT
- - TRBJ1-1 TRBV18 CASSPDPVRGGAEAFF TGTGCCAGCTCACCAGACCCAGTCCGTGGAGGAGCTGAAGCTTTCTTT
- - TRBJ2-7 TRBV1 CTSSPGTGNRYEQYF TGCACCAGCAGCCCCGGGACAGGGAATCGGTACGAGCAGTACTTC
- - TRBJ1-1 TRBV27 CASQTKRNTEAFF TGTGCCAGCCAGACTAAAAGGAACACTGAAGCTTTCTTT
TRBD1 - TRBJ2-7 TRBV11-1 CASSWTGSYEQYF TGTGCCAGCAGCTGGACAGGCTCCTACGAGCAGTACTTC
- - TRBJ1-5 TRBV7-9 CASSLGSNNQPQHF TGTGCCAGCAGCTTAGGCAGTAACAATCAGCCCCAGCATTTT
- - TRBJ1-2 TRBV6-6 CASSWSDGSLGYTF TGTGCCAGCAGTTGGTCCGACGGGAGCTTAGGCTACACCTTC
TRBD1 - TRBJ2-7 TRBV5-6 CASSGDRGWSYEQYF TGTGCCAGCAGCGGGGACAGGGGTTGGTCCTACGAGCAGTACTTC
- - TRBJ1-1 TRBV28 CASLTGKAAFF TGTGCCAGCCTGACGGGGAAAGCAGCTTTCTTT
- few TRBJ1-5 TRBV19 CASSTPRGSQPQHF TGTGCCAGTAGTACACCACGGGGAAGTCAGCCCCAGCATTTT
TRBD1 - TRBJ2-1 TRBV2 CASRGQGAGEQFF TGTGCCAGCAGGGGACAGGGGGCAGGTGAGCAGTTCTTC
- few TRBJ1-2 TRBV28 CASSRGELNYGYTF TGTGCCAGCAGTCGGGGAGAACTTAACTATGGCTACACCTTC
- few TRBJ2-2 TRBV5-1 CASSLDGGSGELFF TGCGCCAGCAGCTTGGACGGTGGGAGTGGGGAGCTGTTTTTT
- few TRBJ2-7 TRBV2 CASGIETGSYEQYF TGTGCCAGCGGTATTGAAACAGGCTCCTACGAGCAGTACTTC
TRBD1 - TRBJ1-3 TRBV9 CASSPDRGLAGNTIYF TGTGCCAGCAGCCCCGACAGGGGGCTGGCCGGAAACACCATATATTTT
- - TRBJ2-3 TRBV27 CASSTYRVTDTQYF TGTGCCAGCAGTACCTACAGGGTTACAGATACGCAGTATTTT
TRBD1 few TRBJ1-1 TRBV6-6 CASSYGTGHAEAFF TGTGCCAGCAGTTACGGGACAGGGCACGCTGAAGCTTTCTTT
TRBD2 - TRBJ2-5 TRBV2 CASRGLAGGQETQYF TGTGCCAGCAGGGGACTAGCGGGGGGACAAGAGACCCAGTACTTC
TRBD1 once TRBJ1-2 TRBV7-9 CASSLTGRQGAGYGYTF TGTGCCAGCAGCTTAACGGGTCGACAGGGGGCTGGCTATGGCTACACCTTC
- - TRBJ2-7 TRBV29-1 CSVGRSGNYYEQYF TGCAGCGTTGGGCGTAGCGGAAATTACTACGAGCAGTACTTC
- - TRBJ1-5 TRBV19 CASSMGGRNQPQHF TGTGCCAGTAGTATGGGGGGACGTAATCAGCCCCAGCATTTT